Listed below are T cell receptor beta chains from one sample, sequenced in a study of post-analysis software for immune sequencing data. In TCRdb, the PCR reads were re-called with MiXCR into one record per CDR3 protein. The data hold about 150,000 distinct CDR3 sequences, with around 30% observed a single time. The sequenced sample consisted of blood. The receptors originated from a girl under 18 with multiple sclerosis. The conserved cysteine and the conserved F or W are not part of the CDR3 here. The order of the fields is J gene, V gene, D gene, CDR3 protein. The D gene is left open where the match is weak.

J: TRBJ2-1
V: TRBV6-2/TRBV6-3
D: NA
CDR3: ASSYVALDEQF

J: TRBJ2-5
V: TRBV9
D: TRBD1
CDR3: ASSPGGSGETQY

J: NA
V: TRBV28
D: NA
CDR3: ASSPPGDRDYEQY

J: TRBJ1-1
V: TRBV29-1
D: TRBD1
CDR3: SGRDSGDTEAF

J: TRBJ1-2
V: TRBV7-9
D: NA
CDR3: ASSARRGYT

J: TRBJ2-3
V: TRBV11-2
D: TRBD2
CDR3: ASSWSGRRSTDTQY

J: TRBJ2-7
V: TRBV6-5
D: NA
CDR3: ASSQGGGPYEQY

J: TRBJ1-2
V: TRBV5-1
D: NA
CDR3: ASSSSSLSNYGYT

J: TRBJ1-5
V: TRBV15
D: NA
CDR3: ATSKADPYQPQH

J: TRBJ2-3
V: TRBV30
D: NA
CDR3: AWSNQRGTQY

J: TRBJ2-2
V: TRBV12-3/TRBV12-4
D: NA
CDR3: ASSLAVPTGELF

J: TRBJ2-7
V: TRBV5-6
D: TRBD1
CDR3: ASSLTGTGLYEQY

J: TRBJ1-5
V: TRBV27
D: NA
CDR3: ASSAQRGGNQPQH

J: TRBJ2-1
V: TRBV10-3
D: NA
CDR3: AISESPGKETQF

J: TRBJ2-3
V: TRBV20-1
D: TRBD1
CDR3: SSPGQAWGGTDTQY

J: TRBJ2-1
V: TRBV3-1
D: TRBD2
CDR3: ASSQNRPPGLAYNEQF

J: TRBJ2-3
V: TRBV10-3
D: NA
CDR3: AITSGGKGTDTQY

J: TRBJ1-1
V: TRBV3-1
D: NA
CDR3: ASSQDIGVGNTEAF

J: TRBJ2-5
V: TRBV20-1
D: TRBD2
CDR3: SASPGLARETQY

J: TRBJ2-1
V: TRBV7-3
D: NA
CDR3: VSSLSPGRSYNEQF

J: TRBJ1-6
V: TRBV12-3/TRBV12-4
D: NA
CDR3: ASSLPDRPLH

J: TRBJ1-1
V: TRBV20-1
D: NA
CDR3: SARDTIGAPEAF

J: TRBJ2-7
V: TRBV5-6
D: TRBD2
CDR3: ASSSPTGTSGSLSYEQY

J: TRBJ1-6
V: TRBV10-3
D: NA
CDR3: AISESHPRAYNSPLH

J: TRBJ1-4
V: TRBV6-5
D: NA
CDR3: ASSSQTGLEKRF

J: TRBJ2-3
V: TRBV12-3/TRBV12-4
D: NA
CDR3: ASSFTYSTDTQY

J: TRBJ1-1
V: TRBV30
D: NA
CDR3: AWSARQGRTEAF

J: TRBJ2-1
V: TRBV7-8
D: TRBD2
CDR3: ASSYLAERNEQF

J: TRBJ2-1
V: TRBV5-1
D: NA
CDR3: ASSFLGLEQF

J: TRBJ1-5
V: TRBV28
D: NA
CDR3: ASSPWGQPQH

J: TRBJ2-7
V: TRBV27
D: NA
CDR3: ASSLFVGGSYEQY

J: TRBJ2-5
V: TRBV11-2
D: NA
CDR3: ASTAMTSGVETQY

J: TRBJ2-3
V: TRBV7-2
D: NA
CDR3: ASSLPREITSTDTQY

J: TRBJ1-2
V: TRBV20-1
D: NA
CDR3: SALGYLGFYGYT

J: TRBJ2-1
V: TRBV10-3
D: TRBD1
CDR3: AISASGGSNEQF

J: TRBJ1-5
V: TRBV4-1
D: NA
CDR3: ASSPVLSQPQH

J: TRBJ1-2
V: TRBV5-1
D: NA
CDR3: ASSSPGRDYGYT

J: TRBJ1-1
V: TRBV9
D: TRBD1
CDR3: ASGTGGYTEAF

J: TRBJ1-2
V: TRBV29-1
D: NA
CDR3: SVEEAGYGYT

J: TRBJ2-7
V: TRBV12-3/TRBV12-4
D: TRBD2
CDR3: ASSLSLGALAGGNYEQY

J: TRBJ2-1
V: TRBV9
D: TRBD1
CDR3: ASSVATGGGSYNEQF

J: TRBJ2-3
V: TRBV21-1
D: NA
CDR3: ASSSHLGWSGSTDTQY

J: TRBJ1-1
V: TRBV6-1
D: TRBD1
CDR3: ASSHPSTTTGTGGLSTEAF

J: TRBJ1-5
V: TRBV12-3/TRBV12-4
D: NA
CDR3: ASSFNGNNQPQH

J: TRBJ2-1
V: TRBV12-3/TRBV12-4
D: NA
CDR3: ASRNSGYNEQF

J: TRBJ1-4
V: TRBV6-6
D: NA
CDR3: ASSYDAGRSTNEKLF

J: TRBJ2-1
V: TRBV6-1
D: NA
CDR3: ASSPRRRYYNEQF

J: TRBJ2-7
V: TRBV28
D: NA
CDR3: ASSFTGQLTYEQY